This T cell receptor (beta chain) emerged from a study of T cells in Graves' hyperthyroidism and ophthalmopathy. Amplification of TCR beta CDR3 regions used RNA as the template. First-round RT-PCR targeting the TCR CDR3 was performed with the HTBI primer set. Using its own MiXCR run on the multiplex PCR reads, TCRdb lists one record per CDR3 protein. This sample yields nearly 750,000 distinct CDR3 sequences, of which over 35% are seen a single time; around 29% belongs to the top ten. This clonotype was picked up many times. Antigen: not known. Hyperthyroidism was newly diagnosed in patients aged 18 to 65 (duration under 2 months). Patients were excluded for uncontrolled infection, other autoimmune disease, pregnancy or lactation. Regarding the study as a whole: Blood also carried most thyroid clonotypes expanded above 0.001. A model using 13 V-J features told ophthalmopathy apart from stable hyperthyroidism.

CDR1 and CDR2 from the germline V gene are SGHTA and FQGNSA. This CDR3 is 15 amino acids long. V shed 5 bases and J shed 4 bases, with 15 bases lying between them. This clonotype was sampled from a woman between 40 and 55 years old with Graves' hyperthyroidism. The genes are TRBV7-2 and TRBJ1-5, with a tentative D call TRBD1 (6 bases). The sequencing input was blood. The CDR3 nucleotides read TGTGCCAGCAGCCAAGGCGGACAGCCTAATCAGCCCCAGCATTTT. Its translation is CASSQGGQPNQPQHF.